A single sample gave rise to the 28 T cell receptor beta chains below, sequenced in a study of CD8+ T cells in alopecia areata. Once RNA had been extracted, it was reverse transcribed into cDNA to act as the sequencing template. Assay: immunoSEQ multiplex PCR; the TCRdb copy retains only in-frame clones and omits some. The table records approximately 7,600 clones, around 66% of them present only once. Treatment denoted: oral pan-JAK inhibitor, 5-10 mg twice daily. As part of sample collection, lesional scalp punch biopsies and peripheral blood were taken from alopecia areata patients. The input for sequencing was skin, taken at week 4, from a patient treated with tofacitinib. The receptor source for this set is a human donor with alopecia areata.

This clone was recorded once. This chain uses TRBV19 with TRBJ1-5; 9 nucleotides line up with TRBD1. V trimming: 5 bases; J trimming: 5 bases; junction bases outside the gene matches: 7. The CDR3 has 15 amino acids. The V gene's germline CDR1 is LNHDA and CDR2 SQIVND (reference sequence). The CDR3: CASSGQGISDQPQHF. The CDR3 bases are TGTGCCAGTAGTGGACAGGGGATTTCGGATCAGCCCCAGCATTTT. The full variable domain, rest sourced from reference TRBV19 and TRBJ1-5, is DGGITQSPKYLFRKEGQNVTLSCEQNLNHDAMYWYRQDPGQGLRLIYYSQIVNDFQKGDIAEGYSVSREKKESFPLTVTSAQKNPTAFYLCASSGQGISDQPQHFGDGTRLSIL.

The CDR3 protein is CASSGDRGFTSYEQYF. The CDR3 DNA reads as TGTGCCAGCAGCGGTGACAGGGGGTTTACCTCCTACGAGCAGTACTTC. V gene TRBV5-6 combines with J gene TRBJ2-7, with 9 bases aligning to TRBD1. The CDR3 is 16 residues long. Unmatched junction bases numbered 8, after V lost 4 bases and J lost 0 bases. Germline-derived CDR1 and CDR2 are SGHDT and YYEEEE.

V gene TRBV7-9 combines with J gene TRBJ1-2; no firm D call. This CDR3 contains 16 residues. The ends were cut back, 4 bases at V and 4 bases at J, with 19 bases in the middle. Germline loops: CDR1 SEHNR, CDR2 FQNEAQ (reference sequence). The CDR3 region has the DNA TGTGCCAGCAGCTACCACGGCGGGGAGGGCCTCTATGGCTACACCTTC. It encodes CASSYHGGEGLYGYTF.

The DNA for the CDR3 is TGTGCCAGCAGCCAAGAAGGAGGGGGGGACACTGAAGCTTTCTTT. As protein: CASSQEGGGDTEAFF. The chain is built from TRBV4-2 and TRBJ1-1; possible D gene TRBD1, 6 bases. The CDR3 runs to 15 residues. V lost 0 bases and J 3 bases, leaving 11 bases between the germline ends. Per germline, CDR1 LGHNA and CDR2 YNFKEQ.

The rearrangement joins TRBV5-1 to TRBJ1-1; 7 bases agree with TRBD1. The CDR3 is 14 residues long. Germline V gene sequence: CDR1 SGHRS, CDR2 YFSETQ. The junction had 3 bases not matched to a gene; V was cut back by 0 bases and J by 4 bases. This CDR3 reads CASSLEPGGTEAFF. CDR3 coding DNA: TGCGCCAGCAGCTTGGAGCCAGGGGGCACTGAAGCTTTCTTT.

This clone turned up a few times. Other DNA sequences of this sample code for an identical CDR3. The V call is TRBV4-3, the J call TRBJ1-3; no clear D. Trimming took off 0 bases at V and 0 bases at J, with 9 bases between the two ends. CDR3 length: 16 amino acids. Per the germline V gene, CDR1 is LGHNA and CDR2 is YSLEER. The CDR3 region has the DNA TGCGCCAGCAGCCAAGATCCGGGAGACTCTGGAAACACCATATATTTT. Its translation: CASSQDPGDSGNTIYF.

The sample holds a few counts of this clone. V and J are TRBV2 and TRBJ1-1; D is undetermined. CDR1 is SNHLY, CDR2 FYNNEI, per germline. V shed 2 bases and J shed 8 bases, with 9 bases lying between them. The CDR3 runs to 12 residues. CDR3: CASSEPGLEAFF. The CDR3 coding sequence is TGTGCCAGCAGTGAACCGGGCTTAGAAGCTTTCTTT.

This clone showed up just once. The J gene is TRBJ1-5, the V gene TRBV2; 7 bases match TRBD1. Germline CDR1 is SNHLY and CDR2 is FYNNEI. The J segment lost 0 bases and the V segment lost 10 bases, leaving 9 bases of the junction unmatched. This CDR3 is built from 15 residues. The CDR3 bases are TGTGCCACCTCCGGGACAGACTATAGCAATCAGCCCCAGCATTTT. This sequence encodes CATSGTDYSNQPQHF.

This clone has more than one count but fewer than ten. This chain links TRBV7-9 with TRBJ2-3; D is undetermined. The CDR3 loop spans 17 amino acids. The germline gives CDR1 SEHNR, CDR2 FQNEAQ (reference sequence). V was clipped by 2 bases and J by 0 bases, with 15 bases between them. The CDR3 DNA reads as TGTGCCAGCAGCTTATCCGCAAAGACCGCTAGCACAGATACGCAGTATTTT. This translates into CASSLSAKTASTDTQYF.

V and J are TRBV15 and TRBJ2-3; D is unclear. The V and J ends lost 5 bases and 0 bases respectively, with 6 bases between them. CDR1 is LNHNV and CDR2 is YYDKDF in the germline V gene (reference sequence). This CDR3 has 13 amino acids. The CDR3 region is CATSATSTDTQYF. CDR3 DNA sequence: TGTGCCACCAGCGCTACTAGCACAGATACGCAGTATTTT. Filled out from reference TRBV15 and TRBJ2-3, the complete variable domain reads DAMVIQNPRYQVTQFGKPVTLSCSQTLNHNVMYWYQQKSSQAPKLLFHYYDKDFNNEADTPDNFQSRRPNTSFCFLDIRSPGLGDTAMYLCATSATSTDTQYFGPGTRLTVL.

This clone was observed once. The chain recombines TRBV20-1 with TRBJ2-7, with D hard to call. CDR3 length: 11 residues. V lost 3 bases to trimming and J lost 3 bases, with 6 bases between them. Germline CDR1 reads DFQATT; CDR2 reads SNEGSKA (reference sequence). CDR3 coding DNA: TGCAGTGCTAGGCTAGACTACGAGCAGTACTTC. This codes for CSARLDYEQYF.

The rearrangement joins TRBV2 to TRBJ1-6; D perhaps matches TRBD1 (6 bases). Germline V gene lookup returns CDR1 SNHLY and CDR2 FYNNEI. V was trimmed by 2 bases and J by 4 bases, leaving 6 bases between them. The CDR3 runs to 14 residues. As DNA, the CDR3 is TGTGCCAGCAGTGAACAGGGGTATAATTCACCCCTCCACTTT. Translation: CASSEQGYNSPLHF.

The chain carries TRBV15 and TRBJ1-5; D remains unclear. This CDR3 contains 15 residues. V lost 0 bases and J lost 4, with 10 bases in between. Germline V CDR1 and CDR2: LNHNV, YYDKDF (reference sequence). The CDR3 spells CATSRDYRRNQPQHF. In nucleotides, the CDR3 is TGTGCCACCAGCAGAGATTACCGCAGGAATCAGCCCCAGCATTTT. The whole variable domain, remainder taken from reference TRBV15 and TRBJ1-5, is DAMVIQNPRYQVTQFGKPVTLSCSQTLNHNVMYWYQQKSSQAPKLLFHYYDKDFNNEADTPDNFQSRRPNTSFCFLDIRSPGLGDTAMYLCATSRDYRRNQPQHFGDGTRLSIL.

The chain recombines TRBV7-2 with TRBJ1-5, with 12 bases identical to TRBD1. CDR1 and CDR2 (germline): SGHTA, FQGNSA. The junction had 9 bases not matched to a gene; V was cut back by 3 bases and J by 9 bases. The CDR3 covers 16 residues. CDR3 in amino acids: CASSLGMGTGGGPQHF. The CDR3 region has the DNA TGTGCCAGCAGCTTGGGAATGGGGACAGGGGGCGGGCCCCAGCATTTT.

This chain connects TRBV9 to TRBJ1-2; D is possibly TRBD1 (5 bases). Germline V lookup: CDR1 SGDLS, CDR2 YYNGEE. The V end was cut by 0 bases, the J end by 5 bases, with 14 bases between. The CDR3 is 15 residues long. In DNA form, the CDR3 reads TGTGCCAGCAGCGTAGGGGGCGCGGTTGAGTATGGCTACACCTTC. It codes for CASSVGGAVEYGYTF.

This clone showed up just once. The rearrangement links TRBV29-1 to TRBJ2-1, with 7 bases aligning to TRBD2. V shed 3 bases and J 5 bases; nucleotides not matched to a gene: 1. The germline V gene has CDR1 SQVTM and CDR2 ANQGSEA. This CDR3 contains 12 residues. This CDR3 reads CSVDGRNNEQFF. The CDR3 DNA sequence: TGCAGCGTTGACGGGAGGAACAATGAGCAGTTCTTC.

This sequence joins TRBV2 and TRBJ2-5; 8 nucleotides align to TRBD2. CDR3 length: 13 residues. Germline assignment: CDR1 SNHLY and CDR2 FYNNEI. With V trimmed by 6 bases and J by 2 bases, 2 bases remained unmatched. The CDR3 bases are TGTGCCAGCAGGGTAGCGGGACAAGAGACCCAGTACTTC. This sequence encodes CASRVAGQETQYF.

The J gene is TRBJ2-1, the V gene TRBV5-1; D is perhaps TRBD1 (5 bases). Deletions cut 0 bases from V and 6 bases from J, with 13 bases between. Germline V gene data show CDR1 as SGHRS and CDR2 as YFSETQ. The CDR3 sequence is 15 residues long. The CDR3 DNA sequence: TGCGCCAGCAGCTTGGAAGGTCCCAGGGCCAATGAGCAGTTCTTC. It specifies CASSLEGPRANEQFF.

The chain has TRBV18 and TRBJ2-1; 9 nucleotides line up with TRBD2. Losses at the gene ends were 4 bases for V and 4 bases for J; bases not matched to a gene: 5. Germline-derived CDR1 and CDR2 are KGHSH and LQKENI. The CDR3 is 15 amino acids. As DNA, the CDR3 is TGTGCCAGCTCACTCGCGGGGGGGCTTTACAATGAGCAGTTCTTC. It encodes CASSLAGGLYNEQFF.

This clone was counted between two and nine times. V and J are TRBV19 and TRBJ1-5; TRBD1 might be the D (5 bases). CDR1 and CDR2 from the germline V gene are LNHDA and SQIVND (reference sequence). V lost 5 bases, J lost 6 bases, and 20 bases lay in between. CDR3 size: 16 residues. CDR3 coding DNA: TGTGCCAGTAGTTTATTAGGACGGTGGGGGATTCAGCCCCAGCATTTT. Its translation is CASSLLGRWGIQPQHF. The full variable domain, in which reference TRBV19 and TRBJ1-5 provide the parts outside the CDR3, is DGGITQSPKYLFRKEGQNVTLSCEQNLNHDAMYWYRQDPGQGLRLIYYSQIVNDFQKGDIAEGYSVSREKKESFPLTVTSAQKNPTAFYLCASSLLGRWGIQPQHFGDGTRLSIL.

CDR3 in DNA: TGTGCCAGCAGCTTCGGGGGAGCCGCTCAAGAGACCCAGTACTTC. It is translated as CASSFGGAAQETQYF. The rearrangement uses TRBV7-9 and TRBJ2-5; tentative D call: TRBD2 (6 bases). Germline V CDR1 and CDR2: SEHNR, FQNEAQ (reference sequence). The CDR3 loop spans 15 amino acids. The V end was cut by 3 bases, the J end by 2 bases, with 13 bases between.

This clone has more than one count but fewer than ten. V usage is TRBV27 and J usage is TRBJ1-2; the match to TRBD1 covers 9 bases. V was pared by 6 bases and J by 6 bases, with 5 bases of the junction left unmatched. The CDR3 covers 13 residues. Germline V gene sequence: CDR1 MNHEY, CDR2 SMNVEV (reference sequence). In nucleotides, the CDR3 is TGTGCCAGCAGGGTACAGGGGGCCGATGGCTACACCTTC. Protein sequence: CASRVQGADGYTF.

The rearrangement joins TRBV21-1 to TRBJ2-3. TRBV21-1 is a known pseudogene. This CDR3 has 15 residues. CDR3 region: CASSKGWSWTDTQYF. CDR3 bases: TGTGCCAGCAGCAAGGGATGGTCATGGACAGATACGCAGTATTTT.

The CDR3: CASSLGTGMRNEQFF. CDR3 nucleotide sequence: TGTGCCAGCAGCTTAGGAACAGGGATGAGGAATGAGCAGTTCTTC. J is TRBJ2-1 and V is TRBV7-9; D possibly corresponds to TRBD1 (6 bases). CDR3 size: 15 residues. Trimming left V 1 base short and J 7 bases short, with 14 bases between. Germline assignment: CDR1 SEHNR and CDR2 FQNEAQ (reference sequence).

The J gene is TRBJ1-1, the V gene TRBV5-8; D gene ambiguous. The CDR3 is 14 amino acids. Germline V gives CDR1 SGHTS, CDR2 YDEGEE. V lost 2 bases, J lost 1 base, and 9 bases lay in between. CDR3 residues: CASSLRRQNTEAFF. CDR3 nucleotides: TGTGCCAGCAGCTTAAGGAGACAGAACACTGAAGCTTTCTTT. The whole variable domain, filled in from reference TRBV5-8 and TRBJ1-1, reads EAGVTQSPTHLIKTRGQQATLRCSPISGHTSVYWYQQALGLGLQFLLWYDEGEERNRGNFPPRFSGRQFPNYSSELNVNALELEDSALYLCASSLRRQNTEAFFGQGTRLTVV.

This sequence joins TRBV2 and TRBJ1-1, with D possibly being TRBD1 (6 bases). Germline loops: CDR1 SNHLY, CDR2 FYNNEI. There are 13 residues in the CDR3. Trimming pared 6 bases from V and 4 bases from J, leaving 12 bases between. In DNA, the CDR3 is TGTGCCAGCAGAGGACAGTACTTCACTGAAGCTTTCTTT. Its protein product is CASRGQYFTEAFF. The whole variable domain, filled in from reference TRBV2 and TRBJ1-1, reads EPEVTQTPSHQVTQMGQEVILRCVPISNHLYFYWYRQILGQKVEFLVSFYNNEISEKSEIFDDQFSVERPDGSNFTLKIRSTKLEDSAMYFCASRGQYFTEAFFGQGTRLTVV.

This clone appeared a few times. This CDR3 is CASSLDAGVQYF. The CDR3 DNA reads as TGCGCCAGCAGCTTGGACGCGGGAGTTCAGTACTTC. This chain uses TRBV5-1 with TRBJ2-4; 7 bases fit TRBD2. Unmatched junction bases numbered 2, after V lost 0 bases and J lost 11 bases. Germline V gene sequence: CDR1 SGHRS, CDR2 YFSETQ. The length of the CDR3 is 12 residues.

The chain carries TRBV10-3 and TRBJ2-7, with 10 bases identical to TRBD1. CDR1 is ENHRY and CDR2 is SYGVKD in the germline V gene. The CDR3 extends over 13 amino acids. The J segment lost 6 bases and the V segment lost 6 bases, leaving 5 bases of the junction unmatched. The CDR3 sequence is CAIRGTGDGEQYF. CDR3 DNA sequence: TGTGCCATCAGGGGGACAGGGGATGGCGAGCAGTACTTC.